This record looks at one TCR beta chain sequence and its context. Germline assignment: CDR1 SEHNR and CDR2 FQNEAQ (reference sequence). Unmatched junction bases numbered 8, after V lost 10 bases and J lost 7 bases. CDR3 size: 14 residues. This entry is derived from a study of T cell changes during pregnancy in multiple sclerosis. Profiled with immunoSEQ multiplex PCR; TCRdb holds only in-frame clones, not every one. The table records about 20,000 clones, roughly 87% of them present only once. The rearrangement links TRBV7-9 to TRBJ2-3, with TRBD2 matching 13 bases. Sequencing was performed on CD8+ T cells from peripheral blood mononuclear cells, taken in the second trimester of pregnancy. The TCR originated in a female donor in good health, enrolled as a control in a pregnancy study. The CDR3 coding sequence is TGTGCCATCTTACTAGCGGGGGGGCTGAATACGCAGTATTTT. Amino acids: CAILLAGGLNTQYF. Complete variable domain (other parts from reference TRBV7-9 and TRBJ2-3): DTGVSQNPRHKITKRGQNVTFRCDPISEHNRLYWYRQTLGQGPEFLTYFQNEAQLEKSRLLSDRFSAERPKGSFSTLEIQRTEQGDSAMYLCAILLAGGLNTQYFGPGTRLTVL.